What follows are 28 T cell receptor beta chains derived from one specimen sequenced in a study of spatial heterogeneity in lung cancer. A single record per CDR3 protein comes from TCRdb applying MiXCR to the 5' RACE reads. Here the sample spans 30,000 to 40,000 distinct CDR3 sequences, more than 6.5% being singletons. The time point denotes: blood at routine non-recurrence follow-up after resection. This specimen consisted of PBMCs, obtained at follow-up. These receptor sequences come from a male donor with early-stage non-small cell lung cancer.

This clonotype was counted at least ten times. The chain couples TRBV21-1 to TRBJ1-5; the table names TRBD1, a call not compared with the DNA. TRBV21-1 is an annotated pseudogene. The CDR3 runs to 17 residues. CDR3 amino acids: CASSGLDRGDSNQPQHF. In DNA form, the CDR3 reads TGTGCCAGCAGTGGTTTGGACAGGGGAGATAGCAATCAGCCCCAGCATTTT.

There are many counts of this clonotype. V and J are TRBV15 and TRBJ2-5; 8 positions agree with TRBD1. The CDR3 is 17 amino acids. Germline V gives CDR1 LNHNV, CDR2 YYDKDF (reference sequence). V trimming: 0 bases; J trimming: 4 bases; junction bases outside the gene matches: 10. The CDR3 coding sequence is TGTGCCACCAGCAGAGAGGCAGGGGGCGTTGGGGGAGAGACCCAGTACTTC. Amino acid sequence: CATSREAGGVGGETQYF.

The sample holds many counts of this clonotype. The CDR3 protein is CASSWGELRTSEAFF. In DNA form, the CDR3 reads TGCGCCAGCAGCTGGGGCGAGCTACGGACTTCTGAAGCTTTCTTT. The gene calls are TRBV5-1 and TRBJ1-1, with a tentative D call TRBD1 (5 bases). Germline CDR1 and CDR2: SGHRS and YFSETQ. The CDR3 is made up of 15 amino acids. The ends were cut back, 3 bases at V and 6 bases at J, with 18 bases in the middle.

In this sample, this clonotype turned up many times. The gene calls are TRBV7-3 and TRBJ2-6; 12 bases are shared with TRBD1. Trimming took 0 bases from V and 4 from J; bases not matched to a gene: 4. This CDR3 comprises 18 residues. CDR1 and CDR2 from the germline V gene are SGHTA and FQGTGA. In DNA, the CDR3 is TGTGCCAGCAGCTTAACGGGACAGGGGGCGTCCGGGGCCAACGTCCTGACTTTC. As protein: CASSLTGQGASGANVLTF.

Ten or more counts support this clonotype. V is TRBV14 and J is TRBJ2-1; D might be TRBD1 or TRBD2, each matching 5 bases. Per the germline V gene, CDR1 is SGHDN and CDR2 is FVKESK. CDR3 length: 12 amino acids. Trimming shortened V by 0 bases and J by 10 bases, and 7 bases separated the two germline ends. The CDR3 protein is CASSQEWGEQFF. The CDR3 DNA reads as TGTGCCAGCAGCCAAGAATGGGGGGAGCAGTTCTTC.

This clonotype was recorded many times. The chain combines TRBV2 with TRBJ1-2; D is uncertain. Germline assignment: CDR1 SNHLY and CDR2 FYNNEI. Trimming removed 6 bases at V and 0 bases at J, with 5 bases between. This CDR3 region has 12 residues. CDR3 sequence reads: CASSPSNYGYTF. The CDR3 region has the DNA TGTGCCAGCAGCCCCTCTAACTATGGCTACACCTTC.

This clonotype was counted many times. The chain is built from TRBV6-5 and TRBJ2-2; 7 positions match TRBD2. CDR3 length: 14 amino acids. The V gene's germline CDR1 is MNHEY and CDR2 SVGAGI. The V and J ends lost 8 bases and 2 bases, in that order; junction bases with no gene match: 5. CDR3 region: CASVLAENTGELFF. DNA for the CDR3: TGTGCCAGCGTCCTAGCGGAAAACACCGGGGAGCTGTTTTTT.

This clonotype was observed many times. The rearrangement joins TRBV7-9 to TRBJ2-1; D is ambiguous. This CDR3 is 12 amino acids long. Trimming cost V 3 bases and J 4 bases, with 4 bases left between them. Germline CDR1 and CDR2: SEHNR and FQNEAQ (reference sequence). The CDR3 is CASSFMYNEQFF. In DNA, the CDR3 is TGTGCCAGCAGCTTTATGTACAATGAGCAGTTCTTC.

This clonotype was seen repeatedly, ten times or more. One end of the junction fails to match germline, which may point to a read error. The J gene is TRBJ2-7, the V gene TRBV20-1; 7 nucleotides agree with TRBD1. The CDR3 has 12 amino acids. Germline V CDR1 and CDR2: DFQATT, SNEGSKA (reference sequence). CDR3 nucleotide sequence: TGCAGTGCTGGACAGGCCTCCGACGAGCAGTACTTC. Translating it yields CSAGQASDEQYF.

This clonotype was detected many times. The chain is built from TRBV12-3 or TRBV12-4 and TRBJ2-1; D may correspond to TRBD1 or TRBD2 (5 bases each). This CDR3 contains 13 residues. Deletions cut 6 bases from V and 8 bases from J, with 14 bases between. CDR3 DNA: TGTGCCAGCAGGGGGGTTTTGGGCGATGAGCAGTTCTTC. Translation gives CASRGVLGDEQFF.

This clonotype was counted only a few times. This chain links TRBV3-1 with TRBJ1-4, with D perhaps matching TRBD1 (5 bases). The CDR3 loop spans 14 amino acids. Germline assignment: CDR1 LGHDT and CDR2 YNNKEL (reference sequence). V lost 1 base to trimming and J lost 6 bases, with 9 bases between them. The CDR3: CASSQAVGDEKLFF. CDR3 nucleotide sequence: TGTGCCAGCAGCCAAGCCGTAGGGGATGAAAAACTGTTTTTT.

This clonotype was picked up many times. This chain links TRBV19 with TRBJ1-6, with D possibly TRBD1 on 6 matching bases. Germline-derived CDR1 and CDR2 are LNHDA and SQIVND (reference sequence). Between the trimmed V and J ends, which lost 6 bases and 9 bases, there was a span of 12 bases. This CDR3 has 13 amino acids. For the CDR3, the DNA is TGTGCCAGTAGGTCCGGGGGCGGTTCACCCCTCCACTTT. Its translation is CASRSGGGSPLHF.

This clonotype was detected ten times or more. V and J are TRBV30 and TRBJ1-2; no definite D call. The germline CDR1 and CDR2 sequences are GTSNPN and SVGIG (reference sequence). This CDR3 spans 12 amino acids. V lost 3 bases and J lost 7, with 12 bases in between. CDR3 loop: CAWRAHAGGYTF. CDR3 DNA sequence: TGTGCCTGGAGGGCACACGCAGGTGGCTACACCTTC.

Many counts were recorded for this clonotype. The chain carries TRBV9 and TRBJ2-7, with 8 bases lining up with TRBD2. Trimming took 0 bases from V and 6 from J; bases not matched to a gene: 5. The CDR3 is 14 amino acids. Germline lookup yields CDR1 SGDLS and CDR2 YYNGEE. CDR3 region: CASSVAYRGGEQYF. For the CDR3, the DNA is TGTGCCAGCAGCGTAGCTTACCGGGGGGGCGAGCAGTACTTC.

This clonotype was counted at least ten times. The chain is built from TRBV7-9 and TRBJ2-3; D remains ambiguous. Trimming took off 1 base at V and 1 base at J, with 9 bases between the two ends. This CDR3 has 15 amino acids. Germline-derived CDR1 and CDR2 are SEHNR and FQNEAQ (reference sequence). The CDR3 coding sequence is TGTGCCAGCAGCTTAGTCTCGGGTGGCACAGATACGCAGTATTTT. Residues: CASSLVSGGTDTQYF.

This clonotype appeared many times. The V and J genes are TRBV6-6 and TRBJ1-5; D remains unclear. From germline, CDR1 is MNHNY and CDR2 SVGAGI (reference sequence). Trimming took off 8 bases at V and 0 bases at J, with 11 bases between the two ends. This CDR3 contains 14 residues. The CDR3 region has the DNA TGTGCCAGCTACGAACACAATAGCAATCAGCCCCAGCATTTT. Residues: CASYEHNSNQPQHF.

In this sample, this clonotype turned up many times. This chain joins TRBV7-9 and TRBJ1-2, with a possible D match to TRBD1 (5 bases). The germline V gene encodes CDR1 SEHNR and CDR2 FQNEAQ (reference sequence). V was trimmed by 3 bases and J by 8 bases, leaving 13 bases between them. This CDR3 has 13 residues. This CDR3 is CASSFPPPGGYTF. The CDR3 nucleotides are TGTGCCAGCAGCTTTCCCCCCCCAGGGGGCTACACCTTC.

This clonotype was seen at least ten times. The chain has TRBV6-2 or TRBV6-3 and TRBJ1-1, with D perhaps matching TRBD1 (5 bases). CDR1 MNHEY and CDR2 SVGEGT come from the germline V gene. V lost 8 bases to trimming and J lost 3 bases, with 22 bases between them. The CDR3 sequence is 16 residues long. CDR3 region: CASSHSIGREDTEAFF. CDR3 in DNA: TGTGCCAGCTCGCACTCCATCGGCAGGGAGGACACTGAAGCTTTCTTT.

This clonotype has at least ten counts. The chain recombines TRBV6-1 with TRBJ2-3, with TRBD2 matching over 11 bases. This CDR3 spans 15 amino acids. J gave up 5 bases and V 3 bases, and 4 bases lay outside the gene matches. Germline V CDR1 and CDR2: MNHNS, SASEGT. CDR3: CASSDLAGGQDTQYF. In DNA, the CDR3 is TGTGCCAGCAGTGATTTAGCGGGGGGGCAAGATACGCAGTATTTT.

This rearrangement joins TRBV5-1 to TRBJ2-3; D is unresolved. Per the germline V gene, CDR1 is SGHRS and CDR2 is YFSETQ. The CDR3 totals 11 residues. Trimming pared 9 bases from V and 5 bases from J, leaving 10 bases between. CDR3 in DNA: TGCGCCATCCGAATGGGAGATACGCAGTATTTT. Its translation is CAIRMGDTQYF. The full variable domain, rest sourced from reference TRBV5-1 and TRBJ2-3, is KAGVTQTPRYLIKTRGQQVTLSCSPISGHRSVSWYQQTPGQGLQFLFEYFSETQRNKGNFPGRFSGRQFSNSRSEMNVSTLELGDSALYLCAIRMGDTQYFGPGTRLTVL.

This clonotype was counted ten times or more. J is TRBJ1-2 and V is TRBV11-2, with D perhaps TRBD1 (6 bases). CDR1 is SGHAT, CDR2 FQNNGV, per germline. The CDR3 covers 15 residues. The germline V and J ends were trimmed by 7 bases and 2 bases, with 17 bases remaining between them. For the CDR3, the DNA is TGTGCCAGCATCGTGACCGGACAGATAAACTATGGCTACACCTTC. Translated: CASIVTGQINYGYTF.

This clonotype showed up many times. This chain connects TRBV28 to TRBJ2-5; TRBD2 might be the D (5 bases). The germline V gene encodes CDR1 MDHEN and CDR2 SYDVKM. This CDR3 is 14 amino acids long. V was clipped by 4 bases and J by 4 bases, with 13 bases between them. The chain's CDR3 is CASSSRRGRETQYF. CDR3 nucleotide sequence: TGTGCCAGCAGTTCAAGGAGAGGGAGAGAGACCCAGTACTTC.

This clonotype was observed a few times. This chain links TRBV12-3 or TRBV12-4 with TRBJ1-4, with TRBD1 matching 7 bases. V lost 5 bases to trimming and J lost 8 bases; unmatched junction nucleotides: 11. CDR3 length: 15 amino acids. In DNA, the CDR3 is TGTGCCAGCAGTCCAATGACAGGGCGGGGGGAAAAACTGTTTTTT. Its translation is CASSPMTGRGEKLFF.

There are many counts of this clonotype. The V and J genes are TRBV29-1 and TRBJ1-2, with no clear D. This CDR3 comprises 11 residues. Trimming removed 5 bases at V and 2 bases at J, with 6 bases between. The germline gives CDR1 SQVTM, CDR2 ANQGSEA. The CDR3 nucleotides read TGCAGCGTTTTAGTAAACTATGGCTACACCTTC. Translation gives CSVLVNYGYTF.

The table lists this clonotype with a few counts. This sequence joins TRBV29-1 and TRBJ1-1; 8 bases match TRBD1. V lost 2 bases and J lost 5; bases outside the gene matches: 4. The CDR3 loop spans 13 amino acids. CDR1 is SQVTM, CDR2 ANQGSEA, per germline. CDR3 loop: CSVEKQGDTEAFF. CDR3 in DNA: TGCAGCGTTGAAAAACAGGGGGATACTGAAGCTTTCTTT.

In this sample, this clonotype turned up many times. This chain uses TRBV9 with TRBJ2-5, with 8 positions matching TRBD2. V lost 0 bases to trimming and J lost 5 bases; unmatched junction nucleotides: 6. This CDR3 spans 15 amino acids. Germline CDR1 SGDLS, CDR2 YYNGEE. The CDR3 DNA is TGTGCCAGCAGCGTAGTGGGTAGCGGGGCCGAGACCCAGTACTTC. As protein: CASSVVGSGAETQYF. Variable domain in full (rest from reference TRBV9 and TRBJ2-5): DSGVTQTPKHLITATGQRVTLRCSPRSGDLSVYWYQQSLDQGLQFLIQYYNGEERAKGNILERFSAQQFPDLHSELNLSSLELGDSALYFCASSVVGSGAETQYFGPGTRLLVL.

In this sample, this clonotype turned up many times. V and J are TRBV7-8 and TRBJ1-2; TRBD1 is a possible D gene (5 bases). CDR3 length: 16 amino acids. The ends were cut back, 6 bases at V and 4 bases at J, with 21 bases in the middle. CDR1 is SGHVS and CDR2 is FQNEAQ in the germline V gene. CDR3 protein: CASSLGGLEGIYGYTF. The CDR3 nucleotides read TGTGCCAGCAGTTTGGGGGGACTAGAAGGAATCTATGGCTACACCTTC. Based on the CDR3 plus reference TRBV7-8 and TRBJ1-2, the full variable domain is GAGVSQSPRYKVAKRGQDVALRCDPISGHVSLFWYQQALGQGPEFLTYFQNEAQLDKSGLPSDRFFAERPEGSVSTLKIQRTQQEDSAVYLCASSLGGLEGIYGYTFGSGTRLTVV.

This rearrangement joins TRBV5-1 to TRBJ1-4; D uncertain. V shed 6 bases and J shed 6 bases, with 15 bases lying between them. From germline, CDR1 is SGHRS and CDR2 YFSETQ. The CDR3 contains 14 residues. The chain's CDR3 is CASKVGQVDEKLFF. As DNA, the CDR3 is TGCGCCAGCAAGGTTGGCCAAGTCGATGAAAAACTGTTTTTT.